The 8 T cell receptor beta chains below come from one sample, sequenced in a study of blood T cell repertoires in COVID-19. TCRdb's copy holds only in-frame clones and misses some; the assay was immunoSEQ multiplex PCR. The repertoire holds more than 85,000 clones, with 85% as singletons. The material sequenced was peripheral blood. The receptor source for this set is a man in his fifties with acute or convalescent COVID-19.

CDR3 region: CASSRGGGGADTQYF. The CDR3 DNA reads TGTGCCAGTAGTCGGGGAGGCGGGGGGGCAGATACGCAGTATTTT. This rearrangement joins TRBV19 to TRBJ2-3; 9 nucleotides line up with TRBD2. This CDR3 comprises 15 residues. Unmatched junction bases numbered 7, after V lost 5 bases and J lost 4 bases. Germline lookup yields CDR1 LNHDA and CDR2 SQIVND (reference sequence).

This clone was seen once. The chain uses TRBV5-1 and TRBJ1-1, with 9 bases fitting TRBD1. The CDR3 contains 15 residues. The germline gives CDR1 SGHRS, CDR2 YFSETQ. The V gene end was trimmed by 3 bases and the J gene end by 1 base; junction bases not matched to a gene: 4. The CDR3 DNA reads TGCGCCAGCAGCTGGGGACAGGGAGGGAACACTGAAGCTTTCTTT. This sequence encodes CASSWGQGGNTEAFF.

This clone came up a few times. J is TRBJ2-7 and V is TRBV5-1; a weak D match, TRBD2 (6 bases). This CDR3 region has 14 residues. Trimming cost V 5 bases and J 0 bases, with 12 bases left between them. The germline V gene has CDR1 SGHRS and CDR2 YFSETQ. The CDR3 reads CASSQDGSSYEQYF. In DNA form, the CDR3 reads TGCGCCAGCAGTCAGGACGGGAGCTCCTACGAGCAGTACTTC. The full variable domain, completed using reference TRBV5-1 and TRBJ2-7, is KAGVTQTPRYLIKTRGQQVTLSCSPISGHRSVSWYQQTPGQGLQFLFEYFSETQRNKGNFPGRFSGRQFSNSRSEMNVSTLELGDSALYLCASSQDGSSYEQYFGPGTRLTVT.

The chain carries TRBV5-1 and TRBJ2-3; TRBD1 aligns across 10 bases. Germline CDR1 SGHRS, CDR2 YFSETQ. The CDR3 is 15 amino acids. Trimming at V came to 7 bases and at J to 0 bases, leaving 5 bases not matched to a gene. Written as DNA, the CDR3 is TGCGCCAGCTCCCGACAGGGGGCTAGCACAGATACGCAGTATTTT. Its translation is CASSRQGASTDTQYF.

The chain recombines TRBV12-3 or TRBV12-4 with TRBJ2-3; TRBD2 might be the D (6 bases). Trimming removed 11 bases at V and 2 bases at J, with 14 bases between. The CDR3 extends over 13 amino acids. This CDR3 is CAATEGATDTQYF. DNA for the CDR3: TGTGCCGCCACGGAGGGCGCCACAGATACGCAGTATTTT.

The chain uses TRBV20-1 and TRBJ1-1, with a possible D match to TRBD1 (6 bases). CDR1 DFQATT and CDR2 SNEGSKA come from the germline V gene (reference sequence). V shed 6 bases and J shed 5 bases, with 10 bases lying between them. The CDR3 length is 11 residues. CDR3 sequence: CSAAGETEAFF. The CDR3 DNA is TGCAGTGCCGCAGGGGAGACTGAAGCTTTCTTT.

The chain uses TRBV15 and TRBJ1-2; D is unresolved. This CDR3 spans 12 amino acids. CDR1 and CDR2 (germline): LNHNV, YYDKDF (reference sequence). V lost 3 bases and J lost 7, with 9 bases in between. The CDR3 spells CATSSTAGGYTF. The CDR3 region has the DNA TGTGCCACCAGCAGCACAGCGGGTGGCTACACCTTC.

The chain combines TRBV12-3 or TRBV12-4 with TRBJ2-1, with D hard to call. The CDR3 consists of 10 residues. Trimming removed 1 base from V and 10 bases from J, with 2 bases in between. CDR3 nucleotides: TGTGCCAGCAGTTTAGTAGAGCAGTTCTTC. The encoded protein is CASSLVEQFF.